A single sample gave rise to the 23 T cell receptor beta chains below, sequenced in a study of spatial heterogeneity in lung cancer. Time point noted: blood at routine non-recurrence follow-up after resection. TCRdb reprocessed the 5' RACE reads with MiXCR, giving one entry per CDR3 protein. The sample holds about 15,000 distinct CDR3 sequences, about a fifth seen once. The material was PBMCs, obtained at follow-up. The receptor set was obtained from a male donor with early-stage non-small cell lung cancer.

The chain joins TRBV18 to TRBJ2-7, with 8 bases identical to TRBD2. CDR3 length: 17 amino acids. Trimming removed 2 bases from V and 0 bases from J; junction bases left unmatched: 9. CDR1 and CDR2 from the germline V gene are KGHSH and LQKENI. The CDR3 region is CASSPEASGFISYEQYF. Here the CDR3 DNA reads TGTGCCAGCTCACCAGAGGCTAGCGGGTTTATCTCCTACGAGCAGTACTTC.

The table lists this clonotype with a few counts. The chain joins TRBV27 to TRBJ2-7, with 9 bases that match TRBD1. The germline V gene encodes CDR1 MNHEY and CDR2 SMNVEV (reference sequence). This CDR3 is 14 amino acids long. The V gene end was trimmed by 5 bases and the J gene end by 3 bases; junction bases not matched to a gene: 5. The CDR3 loop reads CASSKRDRVYEQYF. The CDR3 DNA sequence: TGTGCCAGCAGTAAGAGGGACAGGGTCTACGAGCAGTACTTC.

This clonotype was found many times. The rearrangement uses TRBV19 and TRBJ1-1; D uncertain. Trimming left V 4 bases short and J 1 base short, with 7 bases between. Germline V gives CDR1 LNHDA, CDR2 SQIVND (reference sequence). The CDR3 covers 13 residues. The CDR3 loop is CASSTDWNTEAFF. In DNA form, the CDR3 reads TGTGCCAGTAGTACGGATTGGAACACTGAAGCTTTCTTT.

This clonotype was counted many times. The chain combines TRBV5-8 with TRBJ2-5; D is unresolved. The CDR3 covers 13 residues. Between the trimmed V and J ends, which lost 0 bases and 3 bases, there was a span of 6 bases. Germline lookup yields CDR1 SGHTS and CDR2 YDEGEE. This CDR3 reads CASSLEWKETQYF. The CDR3 region has the DNA TGTGCCAGCAGCTTGGAATGGAAAGAGACCCAGTACTTC.

Concerning this clonotype: A much larger clone lies a single base off, so this may be a read error. The V call is TRBV13, the J call TRBJ2-2; D gene ambiguous. V was shortened by 4 bases and J by 7 bases, with 16 bases between the two germline ends. This CDR3 has 15 residues. Germline V gives CDR1 PRHDT, CDR2 FYEKMQ (reference sequence). Here the CDR3 reads CASSSLGNLGGELFF. CDR3 sequence (DNA): TGTGCCAGCAGCTCATTAGGGAATCTCGGCGGGGAGCTGTTTTTT.

The rearrangement joins TRBV20-1 to TRBJ2-1; D ambiguous. Trimming left V 3 bases short and J 8 bases short, with 8 bases between. The CDR3 spans 11 residues. Germline values: CDR1 DFQATT, CDR2 SNEGSKA (reference sequence). The CDR3, as DNA: TGCAGTGCTAGTATGGGTTATGAGCAGTTCTTC. Amino acid sequence: CSASMGYEQFF.

By share, this clonotype counts as medium-sized. Germline and junction disagree at one end, which may indicate a read error. The rearrangement joins TRBV7-3 to TRBJ2-3; 7 bases align to TRBD1. CDR3 length: 15 amino acids. Germline CDR1 and CDR2: SGHTA and FQGTGA. CDR3 sequence: CASSLTAGGWDTQYF. The DNA of the CDR3 is TGTGCCAGCAGCCTAACGGCAGGGGGATGGGATACGCAGTATTTT.

The chain links TRBV15 to TRBJ1-1; D is uncertain. The CDR3 is 14 amino acids. CDR1 is LNHNV, CDR2 YYDKDF, per germline (reference sequence). V shed 0 bases and J shed 6 bases, with 11 bases lying between them. The CDR3 loop is CATSRDDRRSEAFF. Written as DNA, the CDR3 is TGTGCCACCAGCAGAGATGATCGGAGGTCTGAAGCTTTCTTT.

This clonotype was counted only a few times. CDR3 region: CASSERLAAEQYF. The CDR3 coding sequence is TGTGCCAGCAGTGAAAGGCTAGCGGCAGAGCAGTACTTC. The gene calls are TRBV2 and TRBJ2-7; TRBD2 agrees at 7 bases. With 2 bases clipped from V and 7 bases from J, the junction kept 5 bases outside the gene matches. The CDR3 loop spans 13 amino acids. CDR1 and CDR2 (germline): SNHLY, FYNNEI.

The gene calls are TRBV18 and TRBJ2-1; 8 bases map to TRBD1. The CDR3 runs 15 residues. The germline CDR1 and CDR2 sequences are KGHSH and LQKENI. With 6 bases clipped from V and 6 bases from J, the junction kept 10 bases outside the gene matches. The CDR3 bases are TGTGCCAGCTCCCAAGGACAGGGAGAAGCCAATGAGCAGTTCTTC. Translating it yields CASSQGQGEANEQFF.

This clonotype counts as medium-sized. The chain recombines TRBV6-6 with TRBJ2-3; no firm D call. The CDR3 length is 18 residues. Looked up from germline, CDR1 is MNHNY and CDR2 is SVGAGI (reference sequence). V was pared by 0 bases and J by 0 bases, with 16 bases between. CDR3 amino acids: CASSYSNPVGASTDTQYF. The CDR3 nucleotides are TGTGCCAGCAGTTACTCGAACCCCGTGGGTGCTAGCACAGATACGCAGTATTTT.

The chain employs TRBV20-1 and TRBJ2-7; no firm D call. Per germline, CDR1 DFQATT and CDR2 SNEGSKA (reference sequence). CDR3 size: 10 residues. V was pared by 1 base and J by 3 bases, with 1 base between. For the CDR3, the DNA is TGCAGTGCTAGAGGCTACGAGCAGTACTTC. It specifies CSARGYEQYF.

The gene calls are TRBV5-1 and TRBJ2-2; 11 nucleotides agree with TRBD2. The germline V gene encodes CDR1 SGHRS and CDR2 YFSETQ. This CDR3 has 19 residues. V was pared by 2 bases and J by 6 bases, with 15 bases of the junction left unmatched. CDR3 sequence (DNA): TGCGCCAGCAGCTTACTAGTCGGACTAGCGGGCAAAGGGGCCGGGGAGCTGTTTTTT. This translates into CASSLLVGLAGKGAGELFF.

The J gene is TRBJ2-1, the V gene TRBV12-3 or TRBV12-4; 10 bases map to TRBD1. J gave up 6 bases and V 3 bases, and 2 bases lay outside the gene matches. The CDR3 is made up of 14 amino acids. The CDR3 region has the DNA TGTGCCAGCAGTTTCGGGACAGGGGTCAATGAGCAGTTCTTC. As protein: CASSFGTGVNEQFF.

Judged by abundance, this clonotype is medium-sized. The chain recombines TRBV2 with TRBJ1-1, with 9 bases identical to TRBD1. The germline V gene has CDR1 SNHLY and CDR2 FYNNEI. The CDR3 loop spans 16 amino acids. V was clipped by 4 bases and J by 4 bases; unmatched bases: 10. CDR3 nucleotides: TGTGCCAGCAGTGCATCCGGGACAGGGTACAGCACTGAAGCTTTCTTT. This translates into CASSASGTGYSTEAFF.

A few counts support this clonotype. This chain links TRBV9 with TRBJ1-3; D unresolved. The CDR3 has 15 residues. Trimming pared 0 bases from V and 0 bases from J, leaving 7 bases between. CDR1 is SGDLS, CDR2 YYNGEE, per germline. CDR3 sequence reads: CASSVARPSGNTIYF. The CDR3 nucleotides are TGTGCCAGCAGCGTAGCCAGGCCCTCTGGAAACACCATATATTTT.

This clonotype was counted many times. This chain links TRBV19 with TRBJ2-1; 9 nucleotides line up with TRBD2. The V segment lost 3 bases and the J segment 9 bases; nucleotides outside the gene matches: 9. Germline V gene sequence: CDR1 LNHDA, CDR2 SQIVND (reference sequence). The CDR3 extends over 15 amino acids. CDR3 DNA: TGTGCCAGTAGTATTATCGCGGGGGGGCCATCTGAGCAGTTCTTC. Amino acids: CASSIIAGGPSEQFF.

This clonotype was picked up many times. The V gene is TRBV20-1, the J gene TRBJ1-2; 7 bases are shared with TRBD1. The CDR3 consists of 14 residues. Losses at the gene ends were 5 bases for V and 4 bases for J; bases not matched to a gene: 10. In germline, CDR1 is DFQATT, CDR2 SNEGSKA (reference sequence). In DNA, the CDR3 is TGCAGTGCTCCCAAACCGACAGGGCGCTATGGCTACACCTTC. Translating it yields CSAPKPTGRYGYTF.

Many counts were recorded for this clonotype. V is TRBV5-4 and J is TRBJ1-1; a weak D match, TRBD1 (5 bases). CDR3 length: 15 amino acids. In germline, CDR1 is SGHNT, CDR2 YYREEE (reference sequence). V lost 4 bases to trimming and J lost 4 bases, with 17 bases between them. As DNA, the CDR3 is TGTGCCAGCAGCGGCCCGGGACGGATCCTCACTGAAGCTTTCTTT. It specifies CASSGPGRILTEAFF.

CDR3 region: CASSTVWTLNTEAFF. CDR3 DNA sequence: TGTGCCAGCAGTACCGTATGGACACTAAACACTGAAGCTTTCTTT. V gene TRBV6-2 or TRBV6-3 combines with J gene TRBJ1-1; D possibly corresponds to TRBD1 (5 bases). Deletions cut 5 bases from V and 2 bases from J, with 15 bases between. The germline V gene has CDR1 MNHEY and CDR2 SVGEGT. The CDR3 consists of 15 residues.

The table lists this clonotype with many counts. The rearrangement links TRBV6-1 to TRBJ2-1, with 8 positions matching TRBD1. V shed 7 bases, J shed 4 bases, and the junction held 9 bases outside the gene matches. CDR1 and CDR2 (germline): MNHNS, SASEGT. This CDR3 is built from 15 residues. The CDR3 coding sequence is TGTGCCAGCACCGAGGGGGACAGGATGTACAATGAGCAGTTCTTC. Protein product: CASTEGDRMYNEQFF.

The rearrangement uses TRBV20-1 and TRBJ2-1; TRBD2 matches 7 bases. The CDR3 runs to 14 residues. The V and J ends lost 3 bases and 7 bases, in that order; junction bases with no gene match: 9. In germline, CDR1 is DFQATT, CDR2 SNEGSKA (reference sequence). CDR3 residues: CSASRLAGDNEQFF. The CDR3 DNA follows: TGCAGTGCTAGTAGGTTAGCGGGCGATAATGAGCAGTTCTTC.

Within the sample, this clonotype is medium-sized. The genes are TRBV6-5 and TRBJ1-6, with 8 bases matching TRBD1. Germline V gene lookup returns CDR1 MNHEY and CDR2 SVGAGI. Unmatched junction bases numbered 8, after V lost 4 bases and J lost 9 bases. CDR3 length: 15 residues. This CDR3 reads CASSSSPGGSSPLHF. CDR3 in DNA: TGTGCCAGCAGTTCCAGCCCAGGGGGCAGTTCACCCCTCCACTTT.